The clone carrying this T cell receptor beta chain was seen just once. What it binds is unknown. Whereas donors were nominally healthy upon sampling, unrecorded immune exposures were probable. These data come from a study of cytomegalovirus exposure and HLA in healthy donors. In the study overall: As an earlier analysis found, around 190 million T cells yielded around 110 million unique TCR beta sequences.

The PCR employed 60 Vbeta primers together with 13 Jbeta primers. TCRdb's table, derived via immunoSEQ multiplex PCR, lists solely in-frame clones and lacks some. The sample consists of tens of thousands of clones, 70% to 75% of them appearing once. Findings of the study overall: Sequencing likely produced, as an artifact, a cluster of highly shared sequence variants. TCR beta sequences numbering 15,000 to 20,000 were associated with HLA alleles at 0.05 false discovery rate in a later analysis.

Sequencing was performed on PBMCs. The receptor was isolated from a woman in her fifties or sixties in good health and CMV-seropositive.

The CDR3 DNA sequence: TGCAGCGTTGGGAGGGGAGAGAACACTGAAGCTTTCTTT. Its translation is CSVGRGENTEAFF. The chain has TRBV29-1 and TRBJ1-1; D is possibly TRBD1 (5 bases). V gave up 4 bases and J gave up 1 base, with 10 bases separating them. CDR1 and CDR2 from the germline V gene are SQVTM and ANQGSEA. The CDR3 has 13 amino acids.